These T cell receptor beta chains were read from a single sample in a study of blood T cells in healthy people across ages. Via MiXCR, TCRdb re-called the 5' RACE reads, giving one row per CDR3 protein. Of some 890,000 distinct CDR3 sequences listed, roughly 29% were seen once; the top ten hold approximately 10%. The same data also went into a second study, on T cells of mothers and their children.

Input material: blood. The receptors were sampled from a woman in her thirties or forties in good health. The CDR3 runs from the conserved cysteine through the conserved F or W. Fields, in order: V gene, J gene, CDR3 protein.

V: TRBV11-1; J: TRBJ1-1; CDR3: CASSSARRANTEAFF
V: TRBV20-1; J: TRBJ2-3; CDR3: CSASQQMGNTDTQYF
V: TRBV7-3; J: TRBJ2-1; CDR3: CASSPRLAHSNEQFF
V: TRBV27; J: TRBJ2-2; CDR3: CASSPTSGGAGSGELFF
V: TRBV30; J: TRBJ1-4; CDR3: CAWSRNRGISEKLFF
V: TRBV11-2; J: TRBJ2-1; CDR3: CASSLGAGRQRFF
V: TRBV20-1; J: TRBJ2-5; CDR3: CSVGGDDLKETQYF
V: TRBV4-1; J: TRBJ2-1; CDR3: CASSQVGLAGRNEQFF
V: TRBV12-3/TRBV12-4; J: TRBJ2-5; CDR3: CASTTLAGGGETQYF
V: TRBV12-3/TRBV12-4; J: TRBJ1-6; CDR3: CASSLRQGEGSPLHF
V: TRBV28; J: TRBJ2-2; CDR3: CASWGNTGELFF